This is a list of T cell receptor beta chains from one sample in a study of shared clonotypes between healthy human individuals. TCRdb keeps only in-frame clones here, not all; method: immunoSEQ multiplex PCR. The data contain about 490,000 clones, about 79% of them seen just once; the ten biggest clones take up under 15%. The sample comprised PBMCs. These receptor sequences come from a woman between 40 and 50 years old in good health. Some clones in this sample may be carry-over from other donors' samples. CDR3s include the opening cysteine and the closing phenylalanine or tryptophan. Each record gives: clone size, CDR3 length, V gene, D gene, J gene, CDR3 protein, CDR3 DNA. A D gene is named only where the DNA matches it firmly. A clone size is listed for some rows: how often the clone was seen (once, few, many), or a class if it is expanded.

clone size: many; CDR3 length: 14; V gene: TRBV28; D gene: .; J gene: TRBJ2-7; CDR3 protein: CASSIRDRNSEQYF; CDR3 DNA: TGTGCCAGCAGTATCCGGGACCGCAATAGTGAGCAGTACTTC
clone size: .; CDR3 length: 14; V gene: TRBV5-5; D gene: .; J gene: TRBJ2-7; CDR3 protein: CASSFRDGVYEQYF; CDR3 DNA: TGTGCCAGCAGCTTCCGGGACGGAGTCTACGAGCAGTACTTC
clone size: .; CDR3 length: 14; V gene: TRBV30; D gene: TRBD2; J gene: TRBJ2-3; CDR3 protein: CAWSHRTSLDTQYF; CDR3 DNA: TGTGCCTGGAGCCATCGGACTAGCTTGGATACGCAGTATTTT
clone size: few; CDR3 length: 11; V gene: TRBV7-9; D gene: .; J gene: TRBJ1-1; CDR3 protein: CASSLHTEAFF; CDR3 DNA: TGTGCCAGCAGCCTTCACACTGAAGCTTTCTTT
clone size: .; CDR3 length: 13; V gene: TRBV11-3; D gene: TRBD1; J gene: TRBJ2-7; CDR3 protein: CASSPWTGGEQYF; CDR3 DNA: TGTGCCAGCAGCCCCTGGACAGGGGGCGAGCAGTACTTC
clone size: .; CDR3 length: 14; V gene: TRBV18; D gene: TRBD2; J gene: TRBJ2-7; CDR3 protein: CASSPASGSYEQYF; CDR3 DNA: TGTGCCAGCTCACCGGCTAGCGGGAGTTACGAGCAGTACTTC
clone size: .; CDR3 length: 15; V gene: TRBV27; D gene: .; J gene: TRBJ2-3; CDR3 protein: CASRDYSTPTDTQYF; CDR3 DNA: TGTGCCAGCAGGGACTATTCGACACCCACAGATACGCAGTATTTT
clone size: .; CDR3 length: 13; V gene: TRBV2; D gene: .; J gene: TRBJ2-5; CDR3 protein: CASRTWAQETQYF; CDR3 DNA: TGTGCCAGCAGGACATGGGCCCAAGAGACCCAGTACTTC
clone size: .; CDR3 length: 19; V gene: TRBV27; D gene: .; J gene: TRBJ2-3; CDR3 protein: CASRFRDRGLAGSTDTQYF; CDR3 DNA: TGTGCCAGCAGATTCCGGGACAGGGGACTAGCAGGTAGCACAGATACGCAGTATTTT
clone size: .; CDR3 length: 17; V gene: TRBV9; D gene: TRBD2; J gene: TRBJ2-3; CDR3 protein: CASSVGRSGMSTDTQYF; CDR3 DNA: TGTGCCAGCAGCGTAGGGCGTAGCGGGATGAGCACAGATACGCAGTATTTT
clone size: once; CDR3 length: 15; V gene: TRBV5-1; D gene: .; J gene: TRBJ2-3; CDR3 protein: CASSPSLNPTDTQYF; CDR3 DNA: TGCGCCAGCAGCCCCTCATTGAACCCCACAGATACGCAGTATTTT
clone size: .; CDR3 length: 14; V gene: TRBV2; D gene: .; J gene: TRBJ2-2; CDR3 protein: CASSGGSDIGELFF; CDR3 DNA: TGTGCCAGCAGTGGTGGTAGCGATATCGGGGAGCTGTTTTTT
clone size: .; CDR3 length: 11; V gene: TRBV28; D gene: .; J gene: TRBJ1-1; CDR3 protein: CASSFTREAFF; CDR3 DNA: TGTGCCAGCAGTTTCACCCGCGAAGCTTTCTTT
clone size: .; CDR3 length: 14; V gene: TRBV28; D gene: .; J gene: TRBJ1-5; CDR3 protein: CASSFSGTNQPQHF; CDR3 DNA: TGTGCCAGCAGTTTCTCGGGGACTAATCAGCCCCAGCATTTT
clone size: .; CDR3 length: 13; V gene: TRBV10-2; D gene: .; J gene: TRBJ2-2; CDR3 protein: CASDPTGPGELFF; CDR3 DNA: TGCGCCAGCGACCCAACGGGGCCCGGGGAGCTGTTTTTT
clone size: .; CDR3 length: 15; V gene: TRBV7-8; D gene: .; J gene: TRBJ2-7; CDR3 protein: CASSPDTSFSYEQYF; CDR3 DNA: TGTGCCAGCAGCCCCGACACCTCCTTCTCCTACGAGCAGTACTTC
clone size: .; CDR3 length: 15; V gene: TRBV9; D gene: TRBD2; J gene: TRBJ2-7; CDR3 protein: CASNPSGSVAYEQYF; CDR3 DNA: TGTGCCAGCAACCCTAGCGGGTCTGTAGCCTACGAGCAGTACTTC
clone size: .; CDR3 length: 11; V gene: TRBV7-9; D gene: .; J gene: TRBJ2-3; CDR3 protein: CASTAEDTQYF; CDR3 DNA: TGTGCCAGCACCGCCGAAGATACGCAGTATTTT
clone size: .; CDR3 length: 15; V gene: TRBV7-2; D gene: .; J gene: TRBJ2-1; CDR3 protein: CASSWGRGAANEQFF; CDR3 DNA: TGTGCCAGCAGCTGGGGACGGGGGGCGGCCAATGAGCAGTTCTTC
clone size: .; CDR3 length: 14; V gene: TRBV5-1; D gene: .; J gene: TRBJ1-5; CDR3 protein: CASSMDHSNQPQHF; CDR3 DNA: TGCGCCAGCAGCATGGACCATAGCAATCAGCCCCAGCATTTT
clone size: .; CDR3 length: 14; V gene: TRBV30; D gene: .; J gene: TRBJ2-3; CDR3 protein: CALLSGSGADTQYF; CDR3 DNA: TGTGCCCTCTTAAGCGGCTCCGGGGCAGATACGCAGTATTTT
clone size: .; CDR3 length: 15; V gene: TRBV7-2; D gene: TRBD1; J gene: TRBJ1-1; CDR3 protein: CASSITGGLNTEAFF; CDR3 DNA: TGTGCCAGCAGCATTACAGGGGGCCTGAACACTGAAGCTTTCTTT
clone size: .; CDR3 length: 14; V gene: TRBV5-1; D gene: TRBD1; J gene: TRBJ2-7; CDR3 protein: CASSEQGAQGEQYF; CDR3 DNA: TGCGCCAGCAGCGAACAGGGGGCGCAGGGCGAGCAGTACTTC
clone size: .; CDR3 length: 17; V gene: TRBV15; D gene: TRBD1; J gene: TRBJ1-2; CDR3 protein: CATSRDRGAGGKDGYTF; CDR3 DNA: TGTGCCACCAGCAGAGATCGTGGGGCAGGGGGTAAGGATGGCTACACCTTC
clone size: few; CDR3 length: 15; V gene: TRBV30; D gene: TRBD1; J gene: TRBJ2-2; CDR3 protein: CAWSQDDRVTGELFF; CDR3 DNA: TGTGCCTGGAGCCAGGACGACAGGGTGACCGGGGAGCTGTTTTTT
clone size: .; CDR3 length: 14; V gene: TRBV5-4; D gene: .; J gene: TRBJ2-5; CDR3 protein: CASSLISLGETQYF; CDR3 DNA: TGTGCCAGCAGCTTGATCTCGCTAGGGGAGACCCAGTACTTC
clone size: .; CDR3 length: 16; V gene: TRBV7-9; D gene: .; J gene: TRBJ1-5; CDR3 protein: CASSLGGPADYQPQHF; CDR3 DNA: TGTGCCAGCAGCTTGGGCGGGCCGGCCGACTATCAGCCCCAGCATTTT
clone size: .; CDR3 length: 16; V gene: TRBV7-2; D gene: TRBD2; J gene: TRBJ2-3; CDR3 protein: CASSLGTSGSTDTQYF; CDR3 DNA: TGTGCCAGCAGCTTGGGGACTAGCGGGAGTACAGATACGCAGTATTTT
clone size: .; CDR3 length: 13; V gene: TRBV5-1; D gene: .; J gene: TRBJ2-3; CDR3 protein: CASSLDGTDTQYF; CDR3 DNA: TGCGCCAGCAGCTTGGACGGGACAGATACGCAGTATTTT
clone size: .; CDR3 length: 17; V gene: TRBV5-1; D gene: TRBD2; J gene: TRBJ2-7; CDR3 protein: CASSLEILAGSRDEQYF; CDR3 DNA: TGCGCCAGCAGCTTGGAGATTCTAGCGGGATCCCGGGACGAGCAGTACTTC
clone size: .; CDR3 length: 15; V gene: TRBV18; D gene: .; J gene: TRBJ1-1; CDR3 protein: CASSPQRHLNTEAFF; CDR3 DNA: TGTGCCAGCTCACCCCAGAGGCACTTGAACACTGAAGCTTTCTTT
clone size: .; CDR3 length: 13; V gene: TRBV9; D gene: .; J gene: TRBJ2-3; CDR3 protein: CASSVATGDTQYF; CDR3 DNA: TGTGCCAGCAGCGTAGCTACTGGAGATACGCAGTATTTT
clone size: .; CDR3 length: 15; V gene: TRBV29-1; D gene: TRBD1; J gene: TRBJ2-1; CDR3 protein: CSVGDRGPRYNEQFF; CDR3 DNA: TGCAGCGTTGGAGACAGGGGCCCCCGCTACAATGAGCAGTTCTTC
clone size: .; CDR3 length: 13; V gene: TRBV5-6; D gene: .; J gene: TRBJ1-3; CDR3 protein: CASSLGTRNTIYF; CDR3 DNA: TGTGCCAGCAGCTTGGGCACCCGAAACACCATATATTTT
clone size: once; CDR3 length: 14; V gene: TRBV29-1; D gene: .; J gene: TRBJ2-3; CDR3 protein: CSVVDLRVADTQYF; CDR3 DNA: TGCAGCGTTGTTGACCTCCGGGTTGCAGATACGCAGTATTTT
clone size: .; CDR3 length: 16; V gene: TRBV10-3; D gene: .; J gene: TRBJ1-3; CDR3 protein: CAISEWGKLSGNTIYF; CDR3 DNA: TGTGCCATCAGTGAGTGGGGCAAACTCTCTGGAAACACCATATATTTT
clone size: .; CDR3 length: 16; V gene: TRBV18; D gene: TRBD2; J gene: TRBJ2-7; CDR3 protein: CASSPPVAGGTYEQYF; CDR3 DNA: TGTGCCAGCTCACCACCGGTGGCGGGAGGCACCTACGAGCAGTACTTC
clone size: once; CDR3 length: 18; V gene: TRBV10-3; D gene: TRBD2; J gene: TRBJ2-7; CDR3 protein: CAISDFPALAGDPYEQYF; CDR3 DNA: TGTGCCATCAGTGATTTCCCCGCACTAGCGGGAGACCCCTACGAGCAGTACTTC
clone size: once; CDR3 length: 14; V gene: TRBV2; D gene: .; J gene: TRBJ2-5; CDR3 protein: CASSPTANQETQYF; CDR3 DNA: TGTGCCAGCAGTCCGACAGCTAACCAAGAGACCCAGTACTTC
clone size: .; CDR3 length: 15; V gene: TRBV4-3; D gene: .; J gene: TRBJ2-7; CDR3 protein: CASSQASRDRYEQYF; CDR3 DNA: TGCGCCAGCAGCCAAGCCTCGCGGGACCGCTACGAGCAGTACTTC
clone size: .; CDR3 length: 15; V gene: TRBV7-8; D gene: .; J gene: TRBJ1-5; CDR3 protein: CASSLDRHSNQPQHF; CDR3 DNA: TGTGCCAGCAGCTTAGACAGGCATAGCAATCAGCCCCAGCATTTT
clone size: .; CDR3 length: 13; V gene: TRBV6-6; D gene: .; J gene: TRBJ2-3; CDR3 protein: CASSYRGTDTQYF; CDR3 DNA: TGTGCCAGCAGTTACAGGGGCACAGATACGCAGTATTTT
clone size: .; CDR3 length: 12; V gene: TRBV30; D gene: .; J gene: TRBJ2-7; CDR3 protein: CAWSVSGYEQYF; CDR3 DNA: TGTGCCTGGAGTGTATCGGGATACGAGCAGTACTTC
clone size: .; CDR3 length: 15; V gene: TRBV10-2; D gene: .; J gene: TRBJ2-7; CDR3 protein: CASSDQGDYSYEQYF; CDR3 DNA: TGCGCCAGCAGTGATCAGGGAGACTACTCCTACGAGCAGTACTTC
clone size: .; CDR3 length: 15; V gene: TRBV19; D gene: TRBD1; J gene: TRBJ2-7; CDR3 protein: CASSIRTGTSYEQYF; CDR3 DNA: TGTGCCAGTAGTATACGGACAGGAACCTCCTACGAGCAGTACTTC
clone size: .; CDR3 length: 12; V gene: TRBV10-3; D gene: .; J gene: TRBJ2-2; CDR3 protein: CAITGGSGELFF; CDR3 DNA: TGTGCCATCACTGGGGGCTCCGGGGAGCTGTTTTTT
clone size: .; CDR3 length: 17; V gene: TRBV11-2; D gene: .; J gene: TRBJ1-4; CDR3 protein: CASSLALARGGGEKLFF; CDR3 DNA: TGTGCCAGCAGCTTAGCCTTAGCCCGGGGCGGAGGGGAAAAACTGTTTTTT
clone size: .; CDR3 length: 15; V gene: TRBV18; D gene: TRBD1; J gene: TRBJ1-4; CDR3 protein: CASSPPTGDPIRLFF; CDR3 DNA: TGTGCCAGCTCACCTCCGACAGGGGACCCTATACGTCTGTTTTTT
clone size: .; CDR3 length: 14; V gene: TRBV11-2; D gene: TRBD2; J gene: TRBJ2-1; CDR3 protein: CASSPSGGRTEQFF; CDR3 DNA: TGTGCCAGCAGCCCCTCGGGCGGGAGGACTGAGCAGTTCTTC
clone size: .; CDR3 length: 20; V gene: TRBV4-1; D gene: TRBD2; J gene: TRBJ2-1; CDR3 protein: CASSQKNRTSLPRSHNEQFF; CDR3 DNA: TGCGCCAGCAGCCAAAAAAATAGGACTAGCCTTCCCCGCTCCCACAATGAGCAGTTCTTC
clone size: .; CDR3 length: 14; V gene: TRBV28; D gene: .; J gene: TRBJ1-6; CDR3 protein: CASSFEVYNSPLHF; CDR3 DNA: TGTGCCAGCAGTTTTGAAGTCTATAATTCACCCCTCCACTTT
clone size: .; CDR3 length: 14; V gene: TRBV5-1; D gene: .; J gene: TRBJ2-3; CDR3 protein: CASSLEAYTDTQYF; CDR3 DNA: TGCGCCAGCAGCTTGGAAGCCTACACAGATACGCAGTATTTT
clone size: few; CDR3 length: 15; V gene: TRBV4-2; D gene: TRBD2; J gene: TRBJ2-7; CDR3 protein: CASSPSGRPTYEQYF; CDR3 DNA: TGTGCCAGCAGCCCTAGCGGGAGACCGACCTACGAGCAGTACTTC
clone size: .; CDR3 length: 15; V gene: TRBV7-8; D gene: TRBD2; J gene: TRBJ2-1; CDR3 protein: CASSPPTTSPNEQFF; CDR3 DNA: TGTGCCAGCAGCCCACCTACGACTAGCCCCAATGAGCAGTTCTTC
clone size: .; CDR3 length: 15; V gene: TRBV5-1; D gene: .; J gene: TRBJ2-7; CDR3 protein: CASSFLGGSSYEQYF; CDR3 DNA: TGCGCCAGCAGCTTTTTAGGAGGGAGCTCCTACGAGCAGTACTTC
clone size: .; CDR3 length: 14; V gene: TRBV5-1; D gene: TRBD1; J gene: TRBJ2-7; CDR3 protein: CASSMGQVASEQYF; CDR3 DNA: TGCGCCAGCAGCATGGGACAGGTCGCCTCCGAGCAGTACTTC
clone size: once; CDR3 length: 15; V gene: TRBV28; D gene: TRBD2; J gene: TRBJ2-3; CDR3 protein: CAIRTGTSEADTQYF; CDR3 DNA: TGTGCCATTAGAACCGGGACTAGCGAGGCAGATACGCAGTATTTT